The next 30 T cell receptor beta chains were all read from a single sample in a study of T cell repertoires in cytomegalovirus infection. Using its own MiXCR run on the reads, TCRdb lists one record per CDR3 protein. The sample lists some 200,000 distinct CDR3 sequences; 30% to 45% were seen once. Their specific antigens are unknown. Sequenced here: CD8+ T cells from cultured PBMCs, sampled from culture after CMV antigen stimulation. These receptors were collected from a human donor in good health (CMV status not recorded). Some clones in this sample may be carry-over from other donors' samples.

This clonotype occurred a few times. A junction end diverges from the germline sequence, so it may reflect a read error. V usage is TRBV4-1 and J usage is TRBJ2-1, with D perhaps TRBD1 or TRBD2 (6 bases each). Germline V CDR1 and CDR2: MGHRA, YSYEKL. The CDR3 has 17 residues. CDR3 sequence reads: CASSQVGGRGPYNEQFF. In nucleotides, the CDR3 is TGTGCCAGCAGCCAAGTAGGGGGGCGGGGACCCTACAATGAGCAGTTCTTC.

As to this clonotype: Germline is not matched at one junction end, which may reflect a read error. V usage is TRBV5-6 and J usage is TRBJ2-7; unclear D gene. The CDR3 loop spans 12 amino acids. CDR1 and CDR2 from the germline V gene are SGHDT and YYEEEE. As DNA, the CDR3 is TGTGCCAGCAGCCAAAGAGACGGGCGCCTGGATTTC. As protein: CASSQRDGRLDF.

This clonotype was seen only a few times. The chain recombines TRBV7-8 with TRBJ1-1; D gene uncertain. V lost 5 bases, J lost 0 bases, and 7 bases lay in between. CDR1 SGHVS and CDR2 FQNEAQ come from the germline V gene. The CDR3 has 13 residues. The CDR3 region has the DNA TGTGCCAGCAGCCATCTCATGAACACTGAAGCTTTCTTT. It is translated as CASSHLMNTEAFF. Together with reference TRBV7-8 and TRBJ1-1, the CDR3 gives the full variable domain: GAGVSQSPRYKVAKRGQDVALRCDPISGHVSLFWYQQALGQGPEFLTYFQNEAQLDKSGLPSDRFFAERPEGSVSTLKIQRTQQEDSAVYLCASSHLMNTEAFFGQGTRLTVV.

In this sample, this clonotype turned up a few times. The chain carries TRBV20-1 and TRBJ1-6, with D hard to call. V was shortened by 3 bases and J by 5 bases, with 8 bases between the two germline ends. Germline CDR1 reads DFQATT; CDR2 reads SNEGSKA (reference sequence). CDR3 length: 13 amino acids. The CDR3 DNA is TGCAGTGCTAGTTTACAGAATAATTCACCCCTCCACTTT. Amino acid sequence: CSASLQNNSPLHF.

CDR3 sequence reads: CASSPGQSTDTQYF. CDR3 nucleotide sequence: TGTGCCAGCAGCCCGGGACAGAGCACAGATACGCAGTATTTT. This chain joins TRBV11-2 and TRBJ2-3; 7 bases map to TRBD1. This CDR3 contains 14 residues. V trimming: 5 bases; J trimming: 0 bases; junction bases outside the gene matches: 2. CDR1 and CDR2 from the germline V gene are SGHAT and FQNNGV.

The chain recombines TRBV12-3 or TRBV12-4 with TRBJ1-5; D may be TRBD1 (5 bases). Trimming cost V 0 bases and J 6 bases, with 9 bases left between them. The CDR3 totals 14 residues. CDR3 in amino acids: CASSLAGQVQPQHF. CDR3 in DNA: TGTGCCAGCAGTTTAGCGGGGCAAGTTCAGCCCCAGCATTTT.

The count of this clonotype is one. The chain employs TRBV5-6 and TRBJ2-7; 13 bases match TRBD2. V shed 4 bases and J 2 bases; nucleotides not matched to a gene: 3. CDR3 length: 15 residues. Germline V lookup: CDR1 SGHDT, CDR2 YYEEEE. The CDR3 bases are TGTGCCAGCAGCGGGGGACTAGCGGGGACCTACGAGCAGTACTTC. Amino acid sequence: CASSGGLAGTYEQYF.

Many counts were recorded for this clonotype. The chain joins TRBV18 to TRBJ2-2; D may be TRBD2 (6 bases). Germline CDR1 reads KGHSH; CDR2 reads LQKENI. V was cut by 2 bases and J by 0 bases, with 7 bases left in between. This CDR3 region has 15 residues. Here the CDR3 DNA reads TGTGCCAGCTCACCAAGGGACTCGAACACCGGGGAGCTGTTTTTT. This translates into CASSPRDSNTGELFF. Supplemented by reference TRBV18 and TRBJ2-2, the full variable domain reads NAGVMQNPRHLVRRRGQEARLRCSPMKGHSHVYWYRQLPEEGLKFMVYLQKENIIDESGMPKERFSAEFPKEGPSILRIQQVVRGDSAAYFCASSPRDSNTGELFFGEGSRLTVL.

The chain joins TRBV25-1 to TRBJ2-2; D is undetermined. CDR3 length: 10 residues. In germline, CDR1 is MGHDK, CDR2 SYGVNS. The V gene lost 3 bases and the J gene lost 12 bases, with 5 bases spanning the gap. The CDR3 DNA follows: TGTGCCAGCAGTGATTTGAAGCTGTTTTTT. It specifies CASSDLKLFF.

V usage is TRBV7-8 and J usage is TRBJ2-2, with D perhaps TRBD1 (6 bases). This CDR3 comprises 15 residues. The germline CDR1 and CDR2 sequences are SGHVS and FQNEAQ. Trimming left V 5 bases short and J 4 bases short, with 14 bases between. CDR3 sequence reads: CASSLLGTTTGELFF. Here the CDR3 DNA reads TGTGCCAGCAGCCTATTGGGGACAACCACCGGGGAGCTGTTTTTT.

The sample holds a few counts of this clonotype. The chain has TRBV12-3 or TRBV12-4 and TRBJ1-5; D not certain. The germline V and J ends were trimmed by 7 bases and 2 bases, with 9 bases remaining between them. The CDR3 sequence is 13 residues long. The CDR3 region is CASKLGGNQPQHF. The CDR3 DNA sequence: TGTGCCAGCAAGCTTGGGGGCAATCAGCCCCAGCATTTT.

This sequence joins TRBV7-9 and TRBJ2-1; 8 bases align to TRBD1. V lost 4 bases and J lost 7; bases outside the gene matches: 6. CDR1 SEHNR and CDR2 FQNEAQ come from the germline V gene (reference sequence). This CDR3 is 14 amino acids long. CDR3: CASSSPTGGNEQFF. CDR3 nucleotides: TGTGCCAGCAGCTCACCTACAGGGGGGAATGAGCAGTTCTTC.

The chain has TRBV27 and TRBJ2-7; 12 positions agree with TRBD2. Germline assignment: CDR1 MNHEY and CDR2 SMNVEV (reference sequence). The junction had 1 base not matched to a gene; V was cut back by 4 bases and J by 3 bases. The CDR3 is made up of 14 amino acids. CDR3 residues: CASSSTSGGYEQYF. CDR3 coding DNA: TGTGCCAGCAGTTCGACTAGCGGGGGCTACGAGCAGTACTTC.

J is TRBJ2-1 and V is TRBV7-9; no clear D. The germline CDR1 and CDR2 sequences are SEHNR and FQNEAQ (reference sequence). The CDR3 has 10 residues. Trimming took 5 bases from V and 8 from J, leaving 4 bases between them. The CDR3 DNA reads TGTGCCAGCAGCGTAGATGAGCAGTTCTTC. Encoded protein: CASSVDEQFF. The complete variable domain, with remaining parts taken from reference TRBV7-9 and TRBJ2-1, reads DTGVSQNPRHKITKRGQNVTFRCDPISEHNRLYWYRQTLGQGPEFLTYFQNEAQLEKSRLLSDRFSAERPKGSFSTLEIQRTEQGDSAMYLCASSVDEQFFGPGTRLTVL.

This clonotype was counted a single time. This sequence joins TRBV20-1 and TRBJ1-1; D is perhaps TRBD1 (6 bases). This CDR3 spans 16 amino acids. V was pared by 0 bases and J by 3 bases, with 17 bases between. The germline V gene encodes CDR1 DFQATT and CDR2 SNEGSKA (reference sequence). DNA for the CDR3: TGCAGTGCTAGAGATATTTTAGCAGGGGAATACACTGAAGCTTTCTTT. The encoded protein is CSARDILAGEYTEAFF.

The chain links TRBV2 to TRBJ2-7; a weak D match, TRBD2 (6 bases). The CDR3 runs 15 residues. Trimming pared 6 bases from V and 2 bases from J, leaving 17 bases between. Germline CDR1 reads SNHLY; CDR2 reads FYNNEI. CDR3 bases: TGTGCCAGCAGCGACGGGACTCACCGAGCCTACGAGCAGTACTTC. Amino acid sequence: CASSDGTHRAYEQYF.

V gene TRBV27 combines with J gene TRBJ2-2; D might be TRBD2 (6 bases). The CDR3 is 12 amino acids. Germline V gene sequence: CDR1 MNHEY, CDR2 SMNVEV (reference sequence). V was trimmed by 7 bases and J by 4 bases, leaving 7 bases between them. CDR3 in DNA: TGTGCCAGCATGACTAGCACCGGGGAGCTGTTTTTT. This encodes CASMTSTGELFF.

Ten or more counts support this clonotype. This rearrangement joins TRBV28 to TRBJ2-4; possible D gene TRBD2, 5 bases. Germline V lookup: CDR1 MDHEN, CDR2 SYDVKM. This CDR3 contains 13 residues. Deletions cut 6 bases from V and 5 bases from J, with 11 bases between. The CDR3 spells CASRRTRENIQYF. The CDR3 nucleotides read TGTGCCAGCAGACGTACTAGGGAAAACATTCAGTACTTC.

This chain joins TRBV9 and TRBJ2-5, with D perhaps TRBD1 (6 bases). The length of the CDR3 is 15 residues. Looked up from germline, CDR1 is SGDLS and CDR2 is YYNGEE. V was pared by 3 bases and J by 3 bases, with 15 bases between. The CDR3 spells CASSERGTLEETQYF. The CDR3 nucleotides read TGTGCCAGCAGCGAGAGGGGGACATTAGAAGAGACCCAGTACTTC.

This clonotype was found a few times. This rearrangement joins TRBV9 to TRBJ2-3, with D possibly called TRBD1 or TRBD2 (5 bases each). CDR3 length: 15 residues. The ends were cut back, 4 bases at V and 3 bases at J, with 15 bases in the middle. Germline-derived CDR1 and CDR2 are SGDLS and YYNGEE. The CDR3 reads CASSPDSGGTDTQYF. CDR3 bases: TGTGCCAGCAGCCCGGATAGTGGGGGAACAGATACGCAGTATTTT.

The table lists this clonotype with a few counts. V gene TRBV6-7 combines with J gene TRBJ1-1; D is unresolved. TRBV6-7 is an ORF, with its function uncertain. This CDR3 has 14 residues. The V gene lost 2 bases and the J gene lost 3 bases, with 10 bases spanning the gap. CDR3 residues: CASSYPSGDTEAFF. The CDR3 DNA is TGTGCCAGCAGTTACCCTTCCGGGGACACTGAAGCTTTCTTT.

The chain links TRBV27 to TRBJ2-1, with 8 bases aligning to TRBD1. Looked up from germline, CDR1 is MNHEY and CDR2 is SMNVEV (reference sequence). The CDR3 loop spans 13 amino acids. J was trimmed by 6 bases and V by 4 bases; bases with no gene match: 2. CDR3 loop: CASSSTGANEQFF. CDR3 nucleotides: TGTGCCAGCAGTTCGACAGGGGCCAATGAGCAGTTCTTC.

The rearrangement links TRBV19 to TRBJ1-2, with D possibly TRBD1 on 5 matching bases. From germline, CDR1 is LNHDA and CDR2 SQIVND (reference sequence). The CDR3 spans 14 residues. With 6 bases removed from V and 8 bases from J, the gap between germline ends came to 19 bases. In nucleotides, the CDR3 is TGTGCCAGTAGCCCCTGGGACGGAGTCGGAGGCTACACCTTC. Its translation is CASSPWDGVGGYTF.

The genes are TRBV28 and TRBJ1-1; 10 bases align to TRBD1. From germline, CDR1 is MDHEN and CDR2 SYDVKM. The junction had 5 bases not matched to a gene; V was cut back by 3 bases and J by 7 bases. CDR3 length equals 14 residues. Here the CDR3 reads CASSFPGTGDEAFF. As DNA, the CDR3 is TGTGCCAGCAGTTTCCCCGGGACAGGGGATGAAGCTTTCTTT.

V is TRBV27 and J is TRBJ1-1; the D is unclear. This CDR3 contains 15 residues. V was trimmed by 4 bases and J by 0 bases, leaving 12 bases between them. The germline CDR1 and CDR2 sequences are MNHEY and SMNVEV (reference sequence). This chain's CDR3 is CASSSPFSLNTEAFF. The CDR3 region has the DNA TGTGCCAGCAGTTCCCCGTTTAGTCTGAACACTGAAGCTTTCTTT.

This clonotype was recorded a few times. The V gene is TRBV7-9, the J gene TRBJ2-5; D is uncertain. V was trimmed by 5 bases and J by 5 bases, leaving 18 bases between them. Looked up from germline, CDR1 is SEHNR and CDR2 is FQNEAQ (reference sequence). The CDR3 has 15 amino acids. The CDR3 DNA follows: TGTGCCAGCAGCGCCCTCCGCGGTGCTGTGGAGACCCAGTACTTC. Encoded protein: CASSALRGAVETQYF.

This chain links TRBV7-9 with TRBJ2-2; D may match TRBD1 or TRBD2 (5 bases each). Trimming cost V 4 bases and J 4 bases, with 13 bases left between them. Germline CDR1 reads SEHNR; CDR2 reads FQNEAQ (reference sequence). CDR3 length: 15 residues. DNA of the CDR3: TGTGCCAGCAGCTCACAGGATCGGGGCACCGGGGAGCTGTTTTTT. Translation gives CASSSQDRGTGELFF.

The chain carries TRBV29-1 and TRBJ2-7, with a tentative D call TRBD1 (5 bases). The CDR3 has 13 residues. Trimming removed 3 bases at V and 2 bases at J, with 11 bases between. Per the germline V gene, CDR1 is SQVTM and CDR2 is ANQGSEA. DNA for the CDR3: TGCAGCGTTGAGGCGGACACTCCCTACGAGCAGTACTTC. Protein sequence: CSVEADTPYEQYF.

This chain links TRBV7-2 with TRBJ2-7; no firm D call. Germline loops: CDR1 SGHTA, CDR2 FQGNSA. This CDR3 comprises 12 residues. V lost 5 bases and J 6 bases, leaving 11 bases between the germline ends. Here the CDR3 DNA reads TGTGCCAGCAGCCGCCTGGAGCCCGAGCAGTACTTC. This gives the protein CASSRLEPEQYF.

This clonotype has more than one count but fewer than ten. The chain is built from TRBV12-3 or TRBV12-4 and TRBJ2-1; weak D call: TRBD1 (7 bases). V lost 6 bases, J lost 4 bases, and 10 bases lay in between. CDR3 size: 13 residues. CDR3 nucleotide sequence: TGTGCCAGCAGGGGGGGACAGTACAATGAGCAGTTCTTC. Encoded protein: CASRGGQYNEQFF.